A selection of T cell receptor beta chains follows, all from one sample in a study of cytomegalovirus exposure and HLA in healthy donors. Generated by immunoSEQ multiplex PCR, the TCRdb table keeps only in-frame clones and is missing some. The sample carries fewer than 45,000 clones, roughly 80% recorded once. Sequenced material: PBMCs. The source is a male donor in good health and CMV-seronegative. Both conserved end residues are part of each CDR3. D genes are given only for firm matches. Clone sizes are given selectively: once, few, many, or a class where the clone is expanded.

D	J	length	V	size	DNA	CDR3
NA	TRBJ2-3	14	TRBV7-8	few	TGTGCCAGCAGCCCCTACGGTCTCACAGATACGCAGTATTTT	CASSPYGLTDTQYF
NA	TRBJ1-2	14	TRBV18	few	TGTGCCAGCTCACCTGGACGGGGGAACTATGGCTACACCTTC	CASSPGRGNYGYTF
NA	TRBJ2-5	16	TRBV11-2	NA	TGTGCCAGCAGAAAACCGGGTCGACCCACCCAAGAGACCCAGTACTTC	CASRKPGRPTQETQYF
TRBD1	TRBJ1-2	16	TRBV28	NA	TGTGCCAGCAGTTCCGCCGGGACAGGGGGCCTAGAGGGCTACACCTTC	CASSSAGTGGLEGYTF
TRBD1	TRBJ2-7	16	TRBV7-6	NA	TGTGCCAGCAGCCGAACGCAGGGACAGGGAGGCTACGAGCAGTACTTC	CASSRTQGQGGYEQYF
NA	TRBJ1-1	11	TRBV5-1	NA	TGCGCCAGCAGCGATAGCACTGAAGCTTTCTTT	CASSDSTEAFF
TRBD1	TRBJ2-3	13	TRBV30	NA	TGTGCCTGGGGGACAGGGATGGTAGATACGCAGTATTTT	CAWGTGMVDTQYF
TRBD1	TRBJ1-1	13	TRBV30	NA	TGTGCCTGGAAAGGGACAGGGGACACTGAAGCTTTCTTT	CAWKGTGDTEAFF
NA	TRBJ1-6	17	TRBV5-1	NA	TGCGCCAGCAGCTCGTCAAGGCAGGGGCTAGGAAATTCACCCCTCCACTTT	CASSSSRQGLGNSPLHF
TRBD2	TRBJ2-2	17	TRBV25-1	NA	TGTGCCAGCAGAGCCCCAGCGGGAGGGCCCGGCACCGGGGAGCTGTTTTTT	CASRAPAGGPGTGELFF
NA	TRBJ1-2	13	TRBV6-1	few	TGTGCCAGCAGCTTCCAGGGGCGGGATGGCTACACCTTC	CASSFQGRDGYTF
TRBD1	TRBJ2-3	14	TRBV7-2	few	TGTGCCAGCAGCTTAGTGACAGGGATAGATACGCAGTATTTT	CASSLVTGIDTQYF
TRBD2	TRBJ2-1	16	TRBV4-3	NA	TGCGCCAGCAGCCAAGATCTAGCGGGAGGGGACAATGAGCAGTTCTTC	CASSQDLAGGDNEQFF
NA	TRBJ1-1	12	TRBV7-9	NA	TGTGCCAGCAGCTTCATGAACACTGAAGCTTTCTTT	CASSFMNTEAFF
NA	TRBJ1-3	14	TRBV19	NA	TGTGCCAGTAGTATGGGTCCAGGTCGGAACACCATATATTTT	CASSMGPGRNTIYF
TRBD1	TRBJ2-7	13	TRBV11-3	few	TGTGCCAGCAGCCGTCAGGGGGACTACGAGCAGTACTTC	CASSRQGDYEQYF
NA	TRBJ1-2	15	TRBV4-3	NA	TGCGCCAGCAGCCAAGGTCCAGGGCAGAACTATGGCTACACCTTC	CASSQGPGQNYGYTF
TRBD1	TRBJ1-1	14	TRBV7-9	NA	TGTGCCAGCAGCTTACGACAGGGGGGGACTGAAGCTTTCTTT	CASSLRQGGTEAFF
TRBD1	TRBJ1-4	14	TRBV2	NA	TGTGCCAGCAGTCCGGACAGGGGGAGTGAAAAACTGTTTTTT	CASSPDRGSEKLFF